The TCR beta chain under discussion was sequenced for a study of cytomegalovirus exposure and HLA in healthy donors. 60 Vbeta and 13 Jbeta primers were used in PCR. Sequencing used immunoSEQ multiplex PCR; TCRdb keeps in-frame clones, though not all of them. Of roughly 100,000 clones listed, under 85% are singletons. V lost 3 bases, J lost 5 bases, and 3 bases stayed unmatched. The CDR3 is made up of 14 amino acids. Germline CDR1 and CDR2: SGHRS and YFSETQ. Samples came from healthy bone marrow donors. This clone occurred once. The clonotype comes from a woman aged 40 to 50 in good health and CMV-seronegative. The sequencing sample was made of PBMCs. The chain is built from TRBV5-1 and TRBJ1-4; 8 bases line up with TRBD1. This chain's CDR3 is CASSWGQVNEKLFF. As DNA, the CDR3 is TGCGCCAGCAGCTGGGGACAGGTGAATGAAAAACTGTTTTTT.